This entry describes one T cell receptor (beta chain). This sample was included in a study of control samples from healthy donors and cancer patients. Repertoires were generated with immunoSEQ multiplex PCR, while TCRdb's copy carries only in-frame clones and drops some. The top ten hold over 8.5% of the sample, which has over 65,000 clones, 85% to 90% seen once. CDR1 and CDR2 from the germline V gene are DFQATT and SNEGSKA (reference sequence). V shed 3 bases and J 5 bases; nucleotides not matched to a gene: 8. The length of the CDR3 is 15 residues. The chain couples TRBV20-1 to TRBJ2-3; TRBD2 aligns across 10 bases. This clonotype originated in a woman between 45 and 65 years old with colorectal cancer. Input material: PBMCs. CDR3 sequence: CSASLAGAGGDTQYF. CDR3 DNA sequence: TGCAGTGCTAGTCTAGCGGGGGCCGGGGGAGATACGCAGTATTTT.